This TCR beta chain was sequenced in a study of T cells after somatic rescue of genetic block. Profiling relied on immunoSEQ multiplex PCR, and the TCRdb table lists in-frame clones only, not all of them. The sample yields 85,000 to 90,000 clones, approximately 90% seen once. Trimming stripped 5 bases from V and 6 bases from J, with 19 bases between. From germline, CDR1 is SEHNR and CDR2 FQNEAQ (reference sequence). This CDR3 region has 16 residues. The rearrangement joins TRBV7-9 to TRBJ2-2; a possible D gene is TRBD1 (6 bases). The origin of this receptor is a woman younger than 30. The sequenced sample consisted of peripheral blood mononuclear cells (PBMCs). DNA for the CDR3: TGTGCCAGCAGCCACAGTTCAGGGGTTGGAGCCGGGGAGCTGTTTTTT. Translated, it gives CASSHSSGVGAGELFF.